The T cell receptor (beta chain) described here comes from a study of metastatic and nonmetastatic thyroid tumors. The CDR3 totals 12 residues. The germline V gene encodes CDR1 MNHEY and CDR2 SMNVEV (reference sequence). The ends were cut back, 5 bases at V and 12 bases at J, with 16 bases in the middle. Before thyroid surgery, none of the patients had received any treatment. TCRdb re-processed the PCR reads through MiXCR. The data hold about 40,000 clones, with more than 25% observed a single time. V gene TRBV27 combines with J gene TRBJ1-2; D gene ambiguous. The TCR sequence derives from a male donor with papillary thyroid cancer or a benign thyroid nodule (not recorded which). Some clones in this sample may be carry-over from other donors' samples. The sample comprised blood. CDR3 nucleotides: TGTGCCAGCAGTCCTCGTGGAGCCCGGCACACCTTC. Amino acid sequence: CASSPRGARHTF.